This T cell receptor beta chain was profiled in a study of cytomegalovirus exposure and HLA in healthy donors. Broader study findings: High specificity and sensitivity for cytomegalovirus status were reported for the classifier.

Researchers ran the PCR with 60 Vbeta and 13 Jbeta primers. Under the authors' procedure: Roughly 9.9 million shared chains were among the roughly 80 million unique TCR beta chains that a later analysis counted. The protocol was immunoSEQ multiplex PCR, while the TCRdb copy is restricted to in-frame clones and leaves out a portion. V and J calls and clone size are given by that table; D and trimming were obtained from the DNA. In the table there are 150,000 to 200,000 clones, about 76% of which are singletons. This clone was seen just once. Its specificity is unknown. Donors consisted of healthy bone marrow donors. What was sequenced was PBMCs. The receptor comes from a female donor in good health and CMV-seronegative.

The CDR3 DNA reads as TGTGCCAGCAGCTTGGGAGGAGAGCATGGCTACACCTTC. Amino acid sequence: CASSLGGEHGYTF. This chain joins TRBV5-6 and TRBJ1-2; D unresolved. The CDR3 consists of 13 residues. Germline-derived CDR1 and CDR2 are SGHDT and YYEEEE. Trimming shortened V by 0 bases and J by 6 bases, and 9 bases separated the two germline ends.